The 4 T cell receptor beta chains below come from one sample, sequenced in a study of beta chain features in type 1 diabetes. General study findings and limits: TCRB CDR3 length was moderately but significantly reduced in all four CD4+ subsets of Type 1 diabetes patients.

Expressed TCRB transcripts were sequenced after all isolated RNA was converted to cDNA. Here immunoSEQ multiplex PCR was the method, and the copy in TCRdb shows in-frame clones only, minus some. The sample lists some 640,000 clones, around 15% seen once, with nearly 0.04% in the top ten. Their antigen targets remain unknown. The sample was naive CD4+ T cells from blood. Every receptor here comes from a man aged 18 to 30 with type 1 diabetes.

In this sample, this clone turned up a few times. CDR3 amino acids: CASSQTGVYGYTF. As DNA, the CDR3 is TGCGCCAGCAGCCAAACAGGAGTTTATGGCTACACCTTC. V is TRBV4-3 and J is TRBJ1-2; weak D call: TRBD1 (5 bases). V lost 2 bases and J 5 bases, leaving 9 bases between the germline ends. The CDR3 extends over 13 amino acids. CDR1 is LGHNA and CDR2 is YSLEER in the germline V gene.

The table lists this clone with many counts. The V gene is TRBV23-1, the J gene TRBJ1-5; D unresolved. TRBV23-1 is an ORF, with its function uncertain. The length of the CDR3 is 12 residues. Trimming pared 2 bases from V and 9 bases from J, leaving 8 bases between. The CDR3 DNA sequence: TGCGCCAGCAGTCAAAAGGGCAGGCCCCAGCATTTT. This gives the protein CASSQKGRPQHF.

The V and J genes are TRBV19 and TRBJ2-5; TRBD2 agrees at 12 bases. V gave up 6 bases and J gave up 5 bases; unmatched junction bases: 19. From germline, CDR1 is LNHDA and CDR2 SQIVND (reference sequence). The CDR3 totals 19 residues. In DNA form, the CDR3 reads TGTGCCAGTAGCCCCGGGACAGGGGTAACTAGCGGGAGGTGGGAGACCCAGTACTTC. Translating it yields CASSPGTGVTSGRWETQYF.

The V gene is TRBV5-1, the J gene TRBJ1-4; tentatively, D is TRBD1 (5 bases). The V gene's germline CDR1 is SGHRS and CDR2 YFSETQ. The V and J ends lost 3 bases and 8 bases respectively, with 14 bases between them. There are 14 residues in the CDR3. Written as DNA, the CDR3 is TGCGCCAGCAGCTACCTGGGGCCGAGGGAAAAACTGTTTTTT. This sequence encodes CASSYLGPREKLFF. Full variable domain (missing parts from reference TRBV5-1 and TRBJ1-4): KAGVTQTPRYLIKTRGQQVTLSCSPISGHRSVSWYQQTPGQGLQFLFEYFSETQRNKGNFPGRFSGRQFSNSRSEMNVSTLELGDSALYLCASSYLGPREKLFFGSGTQLSVL.